This TCR beta chain was found in a study of Graves' ophthalmopathy and Graves' hyperthyroidism. Study-wide context: The study drew peripheral blood at initial diagnosis, before any treatment.

The sample holds many counts of this clonotype. The antigen is undetermined. The CDR3 has 16 residues. Trimming removed 6 bases from V and 6 bases from J; junction bases left unmatched: 17. Germline V gene sequence: CDR1 DFQATT, CDR2 SNEGSKA (reference sequence). The study, taken as a whole, reports: Cross-validated, the 13-signature model showed 87.88%/81.08% sensitivity/specificity, and 80%/75% in the test set.

Amplified material comprised TCR beta CDR3 regions derived from RNA transcripts. Following a first-round RT-PCR that used HTBI primers, a second-round multiplex PCR was carried out. From the multiplex PCR reads, TCRdb called clonotypes with MiXCR, one entry per CDR3 protein. The sample holds around 340,000 distinct CDR3 sequences, about a sixth seen once. Uncontrolled infections, pregnancy, lactation or other autoimmune diseases led to patient exclusion. It was from 8 to 10 ml of fresh peripheral blood that the PBMCs came. The source material was peripheral blood. The source of this sequence is an adult man with Graves' ophthalmopathy. The rearrangement links TRBV20-1 to TRBJ2-7, with 10 bases matching TRBD2. CDR3 region: CSAPASGSLWTGEQYF. Here the CDR3 DNA reads TGCAGTGCACCTGCTAGCGGGAGTTTATGGACGGGCGAGCAGTACTTC.